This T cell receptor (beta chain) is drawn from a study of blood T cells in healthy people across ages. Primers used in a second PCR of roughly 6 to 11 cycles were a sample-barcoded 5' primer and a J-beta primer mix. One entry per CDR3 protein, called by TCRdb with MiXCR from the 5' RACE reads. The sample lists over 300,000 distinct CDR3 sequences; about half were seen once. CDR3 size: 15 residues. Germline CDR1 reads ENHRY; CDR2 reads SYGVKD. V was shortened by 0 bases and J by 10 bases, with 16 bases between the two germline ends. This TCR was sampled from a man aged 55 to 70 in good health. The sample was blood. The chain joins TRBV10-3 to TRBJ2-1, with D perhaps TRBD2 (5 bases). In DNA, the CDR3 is TGTGCCATCAGTGAGTCAAAACTGGACTTCCGAGAGCAGTTCTTC. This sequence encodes CAISESKLDFREQFF.